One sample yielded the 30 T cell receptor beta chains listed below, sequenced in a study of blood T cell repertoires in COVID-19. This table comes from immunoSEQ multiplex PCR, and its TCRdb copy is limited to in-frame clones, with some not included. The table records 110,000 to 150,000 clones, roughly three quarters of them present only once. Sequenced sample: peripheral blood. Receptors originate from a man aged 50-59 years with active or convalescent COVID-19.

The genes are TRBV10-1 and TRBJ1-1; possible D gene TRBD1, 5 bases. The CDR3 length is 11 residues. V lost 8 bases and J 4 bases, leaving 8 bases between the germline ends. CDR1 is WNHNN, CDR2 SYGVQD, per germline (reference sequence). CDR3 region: CASSGGTEAFF. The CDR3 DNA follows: TGCGCCAGCTCGGGGGGCACTGAAGCTTTCTTT.

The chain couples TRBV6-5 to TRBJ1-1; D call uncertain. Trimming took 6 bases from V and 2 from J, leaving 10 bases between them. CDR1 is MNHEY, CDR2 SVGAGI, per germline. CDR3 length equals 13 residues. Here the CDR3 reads CASSYTVNTEAFF. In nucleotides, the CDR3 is TGTGCCAGCAGCTATACAGTCAACACTGAAGCTTTCTTT.

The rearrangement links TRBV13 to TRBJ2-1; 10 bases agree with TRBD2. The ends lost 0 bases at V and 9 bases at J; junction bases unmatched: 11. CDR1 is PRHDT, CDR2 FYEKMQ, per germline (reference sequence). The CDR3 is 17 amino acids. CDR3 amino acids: CASSLGLAGESPGEQFF. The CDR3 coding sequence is TGTGCCAGCAGCTTAGGCCTAGCGGGAGAATCCCCCGGTGAGCAGTTCTTC. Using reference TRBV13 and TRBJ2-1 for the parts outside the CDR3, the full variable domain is AAGVIQSPRHLIKEKRETATLKCYPIPRHDTVYWYQQGPGQDPQFLISFYEKMQSDKGSIPDRFSAQQFSDYHSELNMSSLELGDSALYFCASSLGLAGESPGEQFFGPGTRLTVL.

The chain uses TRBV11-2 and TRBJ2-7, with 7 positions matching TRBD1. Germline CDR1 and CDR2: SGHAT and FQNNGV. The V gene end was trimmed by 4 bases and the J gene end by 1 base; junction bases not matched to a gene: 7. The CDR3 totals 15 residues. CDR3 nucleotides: TGTGCCAGCAGCTCCGGGACAGCTATTTCCTACGAGCAGTACTTC. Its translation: CASSSGTAISYEQYF.

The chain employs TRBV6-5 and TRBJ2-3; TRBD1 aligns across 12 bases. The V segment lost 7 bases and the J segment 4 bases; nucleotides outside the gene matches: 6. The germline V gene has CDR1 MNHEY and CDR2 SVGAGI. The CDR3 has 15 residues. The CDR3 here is CASTSGTGGPDTQYF. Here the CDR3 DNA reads TGTGCCAGCACCTCCGGGACAGGGGGCCCAGATACGCAGTATTTT.

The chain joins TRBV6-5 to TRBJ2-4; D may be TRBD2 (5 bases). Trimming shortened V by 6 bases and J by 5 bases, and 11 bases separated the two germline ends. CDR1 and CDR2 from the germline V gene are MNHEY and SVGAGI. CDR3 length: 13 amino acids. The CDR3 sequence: CASRAGVQNIQYF. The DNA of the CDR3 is TGTGCCAGCAGGGCCGGGGTCCAAAACATTCAGTACTTC.

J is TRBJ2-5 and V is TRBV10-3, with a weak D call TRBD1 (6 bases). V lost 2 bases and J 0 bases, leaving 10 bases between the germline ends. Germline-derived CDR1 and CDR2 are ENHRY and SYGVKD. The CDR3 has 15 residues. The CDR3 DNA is TGTGCCATCAGTGAGGGACAGAGGTACCAAGAGACCCAGTACTTC. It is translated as CAISEGQRYQETQYF.

The CDR3, as DNA: TGTGCCAGCAGTCCCTTCCTAGGCGGCACTGAAGCTTTCTTT. Protein: CASSPFLGGTEAFF. J is TRBJ1-1 and V is TRBV27; D is undetermined. CDR1 is MNHEY, CDR2 SMNVEV, per germline (reference sequence). There are 14 residues in the CDR3. V dropped 5 bases and J dropped 4 bases, with 14 bases sitting between them.

The CDR3 bases are TGTGCCAGCAGTTACAGGGGAACTAATGAAAAACTGTTTTTT. This translates into CASSYRGTNEKLFF. V is TRBV6-6 and J is TRBJ1-4; D perhaps matches TRBD1 (5 bases). Trimming removed 2 bases from V and 1 base from J, with 5 bases in between. The CDR3 has 14 amino acids. Germline lookup yields CDR1 MNHNY and CDR2 SVGAGI (reference sequence).

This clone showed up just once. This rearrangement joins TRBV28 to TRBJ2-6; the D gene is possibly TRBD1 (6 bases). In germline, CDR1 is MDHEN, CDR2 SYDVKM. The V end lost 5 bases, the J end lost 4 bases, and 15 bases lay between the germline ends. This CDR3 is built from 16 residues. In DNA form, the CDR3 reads TGTGCCAGCAGTGTAACAGGGACGCCAGGGGCCAACGTCCTGACTTTC. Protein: CASSVTGTPGANVLTF.

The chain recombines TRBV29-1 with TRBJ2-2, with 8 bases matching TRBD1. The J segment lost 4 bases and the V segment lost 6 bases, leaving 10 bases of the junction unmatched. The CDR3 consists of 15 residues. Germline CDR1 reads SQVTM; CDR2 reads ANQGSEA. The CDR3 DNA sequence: TGCAGCGTACAGCAGGGGGCGCGCGGCACCGGGGAGCTGTTTTTT. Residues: CSVQQGARGTGELFF.

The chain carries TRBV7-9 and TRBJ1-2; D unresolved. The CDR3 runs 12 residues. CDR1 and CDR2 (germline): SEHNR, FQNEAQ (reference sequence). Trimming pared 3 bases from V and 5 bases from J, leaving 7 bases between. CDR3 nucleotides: TGTGCCAGCAGCTTGGACTATTATGGCTACACCTTC. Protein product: CASSLDYYGYTF.

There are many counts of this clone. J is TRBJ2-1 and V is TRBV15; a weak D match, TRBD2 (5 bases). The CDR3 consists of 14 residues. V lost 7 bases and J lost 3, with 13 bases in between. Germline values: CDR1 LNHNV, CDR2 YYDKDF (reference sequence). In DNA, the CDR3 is TGTGCCACCAACGCGGGTCGAGGCTACAATGAGCAGTTCTTC. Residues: CATNAGRGYNEQFF.

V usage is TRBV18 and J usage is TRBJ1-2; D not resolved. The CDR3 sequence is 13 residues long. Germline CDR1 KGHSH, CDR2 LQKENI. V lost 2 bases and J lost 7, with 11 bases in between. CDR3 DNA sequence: TGTGCCAGCTCACCAGGCCAGTCTTCTGGCTACACCTTC. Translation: CASSPGQSSGYTF.

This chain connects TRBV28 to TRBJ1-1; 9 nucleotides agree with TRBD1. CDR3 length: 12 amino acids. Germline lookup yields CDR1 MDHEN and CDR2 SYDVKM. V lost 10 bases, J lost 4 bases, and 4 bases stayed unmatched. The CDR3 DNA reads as TGTGCCACTTCGACAGGGGGCACTGAAGCTTTCTTT. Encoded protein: CATSTGGTEAFF.

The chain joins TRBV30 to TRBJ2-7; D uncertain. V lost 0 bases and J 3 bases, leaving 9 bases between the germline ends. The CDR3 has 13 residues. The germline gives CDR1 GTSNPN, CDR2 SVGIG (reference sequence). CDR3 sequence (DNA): TGTGCCTGGAGTGTAAGCCTTTACTACGAGCAGTACTTC. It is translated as CAWSVSLYYEQYF.

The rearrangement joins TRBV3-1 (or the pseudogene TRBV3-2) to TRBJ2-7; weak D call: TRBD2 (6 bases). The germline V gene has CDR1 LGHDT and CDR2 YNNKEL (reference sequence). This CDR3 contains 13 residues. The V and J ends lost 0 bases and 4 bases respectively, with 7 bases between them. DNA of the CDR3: TGTGCCAGCAGCCAAGAGGCGGGGTACGAGCAGTACTTC. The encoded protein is CASSQEAGYEQYF.

The chain's CDR3 is CASSSPAGERGEQYF. CDR3 nucleotide sequence: TGTGCCAGCAGTTCCCCGGCAGGGGAGAGGGGAGAGCAGTACTTC. J is TRBJ2-7 and V is TRBV28; the D gene is possibly TRBD1 (6 bases). Looked up from germline, CDR1 is MDHEN and CDR2 is SYDVKM. The CDR3 is made up of 15 amino acids. V lost 4 bases and J lost 7, with 20 bases in between.

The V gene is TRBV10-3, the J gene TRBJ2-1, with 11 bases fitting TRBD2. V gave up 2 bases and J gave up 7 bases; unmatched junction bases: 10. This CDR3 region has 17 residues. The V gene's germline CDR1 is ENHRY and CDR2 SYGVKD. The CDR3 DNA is TGTGCCATCAGTGAGACCCCGACTAGCGGGATAGGGAATGAGCAGTTCTTC. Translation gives CAISETPTSGIGNEQFF.

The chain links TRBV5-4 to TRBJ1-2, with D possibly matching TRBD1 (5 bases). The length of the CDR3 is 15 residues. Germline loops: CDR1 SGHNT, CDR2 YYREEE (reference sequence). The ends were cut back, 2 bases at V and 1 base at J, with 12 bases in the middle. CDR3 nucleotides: TGTGCCAGCAGCTTCGGGGGAGTGGTTAACTATGGCTACACCTTC. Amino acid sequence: CASSFGGVVNYGYTF.

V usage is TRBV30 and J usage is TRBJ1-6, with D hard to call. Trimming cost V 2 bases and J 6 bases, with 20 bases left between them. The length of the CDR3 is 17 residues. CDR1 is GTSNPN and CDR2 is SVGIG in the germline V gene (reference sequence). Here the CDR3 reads CAWSWKAGSRSNSPLHF. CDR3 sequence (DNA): TGTGCCTGGAGTTGGAAGGCAGGCTCGAGAAGTAATTCACCCCTCCACTTT.

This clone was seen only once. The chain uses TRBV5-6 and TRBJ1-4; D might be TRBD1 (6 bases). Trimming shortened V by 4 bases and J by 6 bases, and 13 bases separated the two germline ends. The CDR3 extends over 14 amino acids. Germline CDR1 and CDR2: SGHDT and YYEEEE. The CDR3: CASSPRGGYEKLFF. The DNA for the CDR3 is TGTGCCAGCAGCCCGAGGGGGGGCTATGAAAAACTGTTTTTT.

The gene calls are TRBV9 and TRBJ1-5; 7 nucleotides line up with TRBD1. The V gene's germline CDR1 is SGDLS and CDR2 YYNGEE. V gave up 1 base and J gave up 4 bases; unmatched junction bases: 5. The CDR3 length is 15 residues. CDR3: CASSVQGDGNQPQHF. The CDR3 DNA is TGTGCCAGCAGCGTACAGGGGGACGGAAATCAGCCCCAGCATTTT.

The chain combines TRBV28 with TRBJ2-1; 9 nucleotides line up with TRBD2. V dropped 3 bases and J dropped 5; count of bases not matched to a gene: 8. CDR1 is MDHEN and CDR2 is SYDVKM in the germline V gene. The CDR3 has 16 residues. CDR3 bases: TGTGCCAGCAGTTTCCCCGCTAGCGGGGTTAACAATGAGCAGTTCTTC. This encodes CASSFPASGVNNEQFF.

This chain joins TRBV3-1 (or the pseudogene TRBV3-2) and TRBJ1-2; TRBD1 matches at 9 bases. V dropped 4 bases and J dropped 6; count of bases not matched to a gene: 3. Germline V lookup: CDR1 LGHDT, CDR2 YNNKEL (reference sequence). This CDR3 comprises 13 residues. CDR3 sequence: CASSLDRGNGYTF. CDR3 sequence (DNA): TGTGCCAGCAGCCTCGACAGGGGGAATGGCTACACCTTC.

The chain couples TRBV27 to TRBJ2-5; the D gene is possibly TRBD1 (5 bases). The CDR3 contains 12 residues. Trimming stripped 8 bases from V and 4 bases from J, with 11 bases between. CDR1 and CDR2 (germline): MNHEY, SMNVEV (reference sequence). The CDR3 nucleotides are TGTGCCAGCGGATGGGGCGCAGAGACCCAGTACTTC. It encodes CASGWGAETQYF.

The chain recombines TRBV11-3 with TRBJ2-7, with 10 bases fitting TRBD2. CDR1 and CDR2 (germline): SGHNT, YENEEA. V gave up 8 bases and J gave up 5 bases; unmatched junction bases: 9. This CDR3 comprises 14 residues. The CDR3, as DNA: TGTGCCAGCCGCCAGCGGGAGGGTGAGCACGAGCAGTACTTC. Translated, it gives CASRQREGEHEQYF.

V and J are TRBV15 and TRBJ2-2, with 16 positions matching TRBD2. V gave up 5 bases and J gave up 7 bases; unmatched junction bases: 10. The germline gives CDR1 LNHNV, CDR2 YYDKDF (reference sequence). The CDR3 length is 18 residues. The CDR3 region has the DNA TGTGCCACCAGCGGGACAGGGACTAGCGGGAGGGCCCTCGGGGAGCTGTTTTTT. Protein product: CATSGTGTSGRALGELFF.

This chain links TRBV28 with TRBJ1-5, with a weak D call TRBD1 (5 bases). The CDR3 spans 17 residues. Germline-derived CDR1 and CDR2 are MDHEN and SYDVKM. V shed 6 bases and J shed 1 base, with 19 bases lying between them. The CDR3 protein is CASRTGLLGLSNQPQHF. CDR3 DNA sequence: TGTGCCAGCAGAACGGGACTCCTGGGGTTGAGCAATCAGCCCCAGCATTTT.

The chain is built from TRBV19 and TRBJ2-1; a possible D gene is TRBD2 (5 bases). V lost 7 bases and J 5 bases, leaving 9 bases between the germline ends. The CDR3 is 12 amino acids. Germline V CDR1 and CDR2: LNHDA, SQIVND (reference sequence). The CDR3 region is CASKRRDNEQFF. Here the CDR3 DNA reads TGTGCCAGTAAGAGGCGGGACAATGAGCAGTTCTTC. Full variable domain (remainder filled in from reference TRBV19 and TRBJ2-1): DGGITQSPKYLFRKEGQNVTLSCEQNLNHDAMYWYRQDPGQGLRLIYYSQIVNDFQKGDIAEGYSVSREKKESFPLTVTSAQKNPTAFYLCASKRRDNEQFFGPGTRLTVL.